This T cell receptor beta chain was recorded in a study of control samples from healthy donors and cancer patients. Germline values: CDR1 SNHLY, CDR2 FYNNEI. The germline V and J ends were trimmed by 2 bases and 2 bases, with 10 bases remaining between them. The CDR3 runs 14 residues. Here immunoSEQ multiplex PCR was the method, and the copy in TCRdb shows in-frame clones only, minus some. The table has about 150,000 clones, approximately 93% seen once. Material for sequencing was blood. The chain joins TRBV2 to TRBJ2-7; D unresolved. The source is a man younger than 30 in good health. Written as DNA, the CDR3 is TGTGCCAGCAGTGAATCTAACCCGGCCTACGAGCAGTACTTC. Translation: CASSESNPAYEQYF.